Sequencing of this T cell receptor beta chain was carried out in a study of CXCR4 blockade with PD-1 therapy in pancreatic cancer. Patients who provided the archived tumor blocks had not received neoadjuvant therapy before surgery. Study findings and constraints: Convergent selection by common tumor antigens was suggested by nucleotide rearrangement counts. Sequencing covered TCRbeta chains only, not alpha chains.

Germline CDR1 reads KGHSH; CDR2 reads LQKENI. The CDR3 runs to 15 residues. The germline V and J ends were trimmed by 0 bases and 1 base, with 8 bases remaining between them. Sequenced by immunoSEQ multiplex PCR; TCRdb stores in-frame clones only, minus some. The sample lists roughly 15,000 clones, around three quarters seen once, with around 6.3% in the top ten. About this clone itself: Its cognate antigen is unknown.

The V and J genes are TRBV18 and TRBJ2-3; D is ambiguous. What was sequenced was tumor tissue. The clonotype originates from a human donor with pancreatic ductal adenocarcinoma. The CDR3 coding sequence is TGTGCCAGCTCACCACCGTCGGTGGGCACAGATACGCAGTATTTT. Residues: CASSPPSVGTDTQYF.